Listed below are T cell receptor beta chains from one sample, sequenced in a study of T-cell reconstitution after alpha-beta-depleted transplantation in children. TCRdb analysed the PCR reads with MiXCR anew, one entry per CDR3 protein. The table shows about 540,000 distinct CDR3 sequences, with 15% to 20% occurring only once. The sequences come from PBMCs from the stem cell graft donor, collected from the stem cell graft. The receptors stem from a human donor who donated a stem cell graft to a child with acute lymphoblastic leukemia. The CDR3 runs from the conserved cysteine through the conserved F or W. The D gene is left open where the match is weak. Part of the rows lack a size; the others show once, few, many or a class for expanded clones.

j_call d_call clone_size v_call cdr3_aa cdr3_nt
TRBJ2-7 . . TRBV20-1 CSARDPLGNSPGVQYF TGCAGTGCTAGAGATCCCCTCGGGAACTCGCCCGGAGTGCAGTACTTC
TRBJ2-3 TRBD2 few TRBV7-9 CASSLRGGPLTDTQYF TGTGCCAGCAGCCTCCGGGGGGGGCCTCTCACAGATACGCAGTATTTT
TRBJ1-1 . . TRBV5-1 CASSLGTIENTEAFF TGCGCCAGCAGCTTGGGTACCATAGAGAACACTGAAGCTTTCTTT
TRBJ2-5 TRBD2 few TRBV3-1 CASSPEISGSIETQYF TGTGCCAGCAGCCCCGAGATTAGCGGGAGTATAGAGACCCAGTACTTC
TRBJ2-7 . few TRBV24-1 CATSDLLNNEQYF TGTGCCACCAGTGACCTGCTGAACAACGAGCAGTACTTC
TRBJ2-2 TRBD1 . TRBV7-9 CASSLRGRIGELFF TGTGCCAGCAGCTTGAGGGGGCGGATCGGGGAGCTGTTTTTT
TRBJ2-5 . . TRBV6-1 CASSVTGMNLQETQYF TGTGCCAGCAGTGTGACTGGAATGAACCTCCAAGAGACCCAGTACTTC
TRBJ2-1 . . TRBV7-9 CASRNSGALSDEQFF TGTGCCAGCAGGAATTCCGGGGCCCTCTCGGATGAGCAGTTCTTC
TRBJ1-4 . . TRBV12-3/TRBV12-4 CASSFYATNEKLFF TGTGCCAGCAGTTTTTATGCAACTAATGAAAAACTGTTTTTT
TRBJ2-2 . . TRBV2 CASTPFGRELFF TGTGCCAGCACCCCCTTCGGCCGTGAGCTGTTTTTT
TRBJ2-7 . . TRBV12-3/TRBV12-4 CASTSWGEFSYEQYF TGTGCCAGCACCTCCTGGGGGGAGTTCTCCTACGAGCAGTACTTC